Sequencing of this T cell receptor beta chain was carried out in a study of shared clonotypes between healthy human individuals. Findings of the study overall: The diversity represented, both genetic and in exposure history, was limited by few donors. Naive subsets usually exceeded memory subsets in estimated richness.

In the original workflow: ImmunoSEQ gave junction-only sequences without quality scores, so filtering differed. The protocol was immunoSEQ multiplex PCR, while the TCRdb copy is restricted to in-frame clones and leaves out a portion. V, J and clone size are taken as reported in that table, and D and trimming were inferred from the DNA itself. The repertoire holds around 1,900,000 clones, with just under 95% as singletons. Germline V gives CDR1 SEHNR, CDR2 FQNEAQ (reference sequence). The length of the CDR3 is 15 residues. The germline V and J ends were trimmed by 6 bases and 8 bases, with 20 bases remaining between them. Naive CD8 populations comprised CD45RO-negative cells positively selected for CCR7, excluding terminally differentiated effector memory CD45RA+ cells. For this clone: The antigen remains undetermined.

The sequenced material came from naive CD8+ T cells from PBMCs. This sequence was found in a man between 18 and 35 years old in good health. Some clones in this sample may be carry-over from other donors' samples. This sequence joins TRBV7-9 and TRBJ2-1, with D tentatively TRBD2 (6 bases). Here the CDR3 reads CASSPMTTEGHEQFF. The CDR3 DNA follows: TGTGCCAGCAGTCCGATGACTACGGAGGGCCATGAGCAGTTCTTC.